The rows below give T cell receptor beta chains drawn from one sample of a study of cytomegalovirus exposure and HLA in healthy donors. Clones were read by immunoSEQ multiplex PCR, and TCRdb kept only the in-frame ones, dropping some. Found here are some 150,000 clones, 70% to 85% of them singletons; the top ten hold 1.5% to 2.5%. Source material: PBMCs. These receptor sequences come from a middle-aged woman in good health and CMV-seronegative. CDR3s include the opening cysteine and the closing phenylalanine or tryptophan. The D gene is left open where the match is weak. The size of a clone is reported for some rows only, either as once, few or many, or as a class for expanded clones.

j_gene: TRBJ2-7
abundance: .
v_gene: TRBV9
d_gene: .
CDR3aa: CASSVHPGEYEQYF
CDR3nt: TGTGCCAGCAGCGTACATCCGGGAGAATACGAGCAGTACTTC

j_gene: TRBJ1-5
abundance: .
v_gene: TRBV5-8
d_gene: TRBD1
CDR3aa: CASSQDRALQPQHF
CDR3nt: TGTGCCAGCAGCCAGGACAGGGCGCTTCAGCCCCAGCATTTT

j_gene: TRBJ1-4
abundance: .
v_gene: TRBV7-9
d_gene: .
CDR3aa: CASSRTGTQGEKLFF
CDR3nt: TGTGCCAGCAGCCGAACCGGGACACAAGGTGAAAAACTGTTTTTT

j_gene: TRBJ1-6
abundance: .
v_gene: TRBV11-2
d_gene: .
CDR3aa: CASSLGGGSYNSPLHF
CDR3nt: TGTGCCAGCAGCTTAGGGGGAGGGTCCTATAATTCACCCCTCCACTTT

j_gene: TRBJ2-3
abundance: .
v_gene: TRBV10-3
d_gene: .
CDR3aa: CASIRDITNTDTQYF
CDR3nt: TGTGCCAGTATTAGGGACATAACTAACACAGATACGCAGTATTTT

j_gene: TRBJ2-3
abundance: .
v_gene: TRBV4-2
d_gene: TRBD2
CDR3aa: CASSQELGLAGAGTDTQYF
CDR3nt: TGTGCCAGCAGCCAAGAATTAGGACTAGCGGGAGCGGGCACAGATACGCAGTATTTT

j_gene: TRBJ1-4
abundance: .
v_gene: TRBV6-1
d_gene: TRBD1
CDR3aa: CASSRTGPNEKLFF
CDR3nt: TGTGCCAGCAGTCGGACAGGCCCAAATGAAAAACTGTTTTTT

j_gene: TRBJ2-7
abundance: .
v_gene: TRBV7-9
d_gene: .
CDR3aa: CASSPSFSVYEQYF
CDR3nt: TGTGCCAGCAGCCCTTCGTTTTCAGTCTACGAGCAGTACTTC

j_gene: TRBJ2-4
abundance: .
v_gene: TRBV6-1
d_gene: .
CDR3aa: CASNIDGTARNIQYF
CDR3nt: TGTGCCAGCAATATTGACGGAACAGCCAGAAACATTCAGTACTTC

j_gene: TRBJ1-1
abundance: .
v_gene: TRBV4-2
d_gene: .
CDR3aa: CASSQDWGQDTEAFF
CDR3nt: TGTGCCAGCAGCCAAGATTGGGGACAAGACACTGAAGCTTTCTTT

j_gene: TRBJ2-5
abundance: .
v_gene: TRBV7-9
d_gene: .
CDR3aa: CSSSPRLGGQKETQYF
CDR3nt: TGTTCCAGCAGCCCACGACTGGGGGGACAGAAAGAGACCCAGTACTTC

j_gene: TRBJ2-7
abundance: .
v_gene: TRBV7-2
d_gene: TRBD2
CDR3aa: CASSLRLAGGPYEQYF
CDR3nt: TGTGCCAGCAGCCTCCGACTAGCGGGGGGCCCCTACGAGCAGTACTTC

j_gene: TRBJ2-1
abundance: .
v_gene: TRBV19
d_gene: .
CDR3aa: CASSQLNNEQFF
CDR3nt: TGTGCCAGTAGCCAACTTAACAATGAGCAGTTCTTC

j_gene: TRBJ1-5
abundance: .
v_gene: TRBV4-1
d_gene: .
CDR3aa: CASSQDIGYQPQHF
CDR3nt: TGCGCCAGCAGCCAAGATATCGGTTATCAGCCCCAGCATTTT

j_gene: TRBJ2-7
abundance: .
v_gene: TRBV27
d_gene: TRBD2
CDR3aa: CATGLGGAYEQYF
CDR3nt: TGTGCCACGGGTTTGGGAGGGGCCTACGAGCAGTACTTC

j_gene: TRBJ1-4
abundance: .
v_gene: TRBV7-3
d_gene: TRBD1
CDR3aa: CASSPTGTGNEKLFF
CDR3nt: TGTGCCAGCAGCCCGACCGGGACAGGGAACGAAAAACTGTTTTTT

j_gene: TRBJ2-2
abundance: .
v_gene: TRBV7-9
d_gene: TRBD2
CDR3aa: CASSSIAGDTGELFF
CDR3nt: TGTGCCAGCAGCTCGATAGCGGGAGACACCGGGGAGCTGTTTTTT

j_gene: TRBJ1-1
abundance: few
v_gene: TRBV18
d_gene: .
CDR3aa: CASSPGAVREAFF
CDR3nt: TGTGCCAGCTCACCAGGTGCAGTCCGTGAAGCTTTCTTT

j_gene: TRBJ1-1
abundance: once
v_gene: TRBV30
d_gene: .
CDR3aa: CAWSVESWSEAFF
CDR3nt: TGTGCCTGGAGTGTAGAGAGCTGGTCTGAAGCTTTCTTT

j_gene: TRBJ2-7
abundance: .
v_gene: TRBV5-8
d_gene: TRBD1
CDR3aa: CASSLGRGREQYF
CDR3nt: TGTGCCAGCAGCTTGGGCAGGGGGCGCGAGCAGTACTTC

j_gene: TRBJ2-5
abundance: .
v_gene: TRBV5-1
d_gene: TRBD2
CDR3aa: CASSLLAGGEETQYF
CDR3nt: TGCGCCAGCAGCTTGCTAGCGGGAGGAGAGGAGACCCAGTACTTC

j_gene: TRBJ2-1
abundance: .
v_gene: TRBV5-1
d_gene: .
CDR3aa: CASSLGSPGDEQFF
CDR3nt: TGCGCCAGCAGCTTGGGGAGTCCAGGGGACGAGCAGTTCTTC

j_gene: TRBJ1-1
abundance: .
v_gene: TRBV7-6
d_gene: .
CDR3aa: CASSLDRTYTEAFF
CDR3nt: TGTGCCAGCAGCTTAGATCGAACTTACACTGAAGCTTTCTTT

j_gene: TRBJ2-7
abundance: .
v_gene: TRBV12-5
d_gene: .
CDR3aa: CASGLDGPYEQYF
CDR3nt: TGTGCTAGTGGTTTGGACGGTCCTTACGAGCAGTACTTC

j_gene: TRBJ2-7
abundance: .
v_gene: TRBV9
d_gene: .
CDR3aa: CASSVEAGQGSEQYF
CDR3nt: TGTGCCAGCAGCGTAGAGGCAGGCCAGGGGTCCGAGCAGTACTTC

j_gene: TRBJ1-1
abundance: .
v_gene: TRBV11-2
d_gene: .
CDR3aa: CASSVGGWGAFF
CDR3nt: TGTGCCAGCAGCGTGGGGGGGTGGGGAGCTTTCTTT

j_gene: TRBJ2-1
abundance: .
v_gene: TRBV7-2
d_gene: .
CDR3aa: CASSKQLEISEQFF
CDR3nt: TGTGCCAGCAGCAAACAGTTAGAGATCAGTGAGCAGTTCTTC

j_gene: TRBJ2-3
abundance: few
v_gene: TRBV6-4
d_gene: .
CDR3aa: CASSAGRTDTQYF
CDR3nt: TGTGCCAGCAGTGCAGGCCGCACAGATACGCAGTATTTT

j_gene: TRBJ2-5
abundance: .
v_gene: TRBV5-1
d_gene: .
CDR3aa: CASSLAEGRETQYF
CDR3nt: TGCGCCAGCAGCTTGGCCGAGGGTCGGGAGACCCAGTACTTC

j_gene: TRBJ1-5
abundance: once
v_gene: TRBV5-5
d_gene: .
CDR3aa: CASSFSQTGNSNQPQHF
CDR3nt: TGTGCCAGCAGCTTCTCTCAAACAGGGAATAGCAATCAGCCCCAGCATTTT

j_gene: TRBJ1-1
abundance: .
v_gene: TRBV5-1
d_gene: .
CDR3aa: CASSLGQIYYEAFF
CDR3nt: TGCGCCAGCAGCTTGGGGCAGATCTACTATGAAGCTTTCTTT

j_gene: TRBJ2-1
abundance: once
v_gene: TRBV11-1
d_gene: .
CDR3aa: CASSLYSGIARQFF
CDR3nt: TGTGCCAGCAGCTTATATTCGGGGATCGCGCGGCAGTTCTTC

j_gene: TRBJ2-2
abundance: .
v_gene: TRBV11-2
d_gene: TRBD2
CDR3aa: CASSRSAGGQSGELFF
CDR3nt: TGTGCCAGCAGCCGTTCAGCGGGAGGGCAGAGCGGGGAGCTGTTTTTT

j_gene: TRBJ2-5
abundance: .
v_gene: TRBV7-2
d_gene: .
CDR3aa: CASSLKWASFFQETQYF
CDR3nt: TGTGCCAGCAGCTTAAAATGGGCCAGCTTTTTCCAAGAGACCCAGTACTTC

j_gene: TRBJ1-1
abundance: .
v_gene: TRBV5-4
d_gene: TRBD1
CDR3aa: CASSLDRGLGAEAFF
CDR3nt: TGTGCCAGCAGCTTGGACAGGGGGCTAGGTGCTGAAGCTTTCTTT

j_gene: TRBJ1-1
abundance: few
v_gene: TRBV10-3
d_gene: TRBD1
CDR3aa: CAISLTGGNTEAFF
CDR3nt: TGTGCCATCAGTTTAACAGGGGGGAACACTGAAGCTTTCTTT

j_gene: TRBJ2-1
abundance: .
v_gene: TRBV27
d_gene: .
CDR3aa: CASSIPGQYNEQFF
CDR3nt: TGTGCCAGCAGTATACCCGGACAGTACAATGAGCAGTTCTTC

j_gene: TRBJ1-5
abundance: .
v_gene: TRBV27
d_gene: .
CDR3aa: CASSLGRARAQHF
CDR3nt: TGTGCCAGCAGTTTAGGCAGAGCCAGGGCCCAGCATTTT

j_gene: TRBJ2-3
abundance: .
v_gene: TRBV7-3
d_gene: .
CDR3aa: CASSPGDSTDTQYF
CDR3nt: TGTGCCAGCAGCCCAGGGGATAGCACAGATACGCAGTATTTT

j_gene: TRBJ2-2
abundance: .
v_gene: TRBV25-1
d_gene: .
CDR3aa: CASSDSLGGELLF
CDR3nt: TGTGCCAGCAGTGATTCGTTAGGCGGGGAGCTGCTTTTT

j_gene: TRBJ2-7
abundance: .
v_gene: TRBV7-2
d_gene: TRBD1
CDR3aa: CASSGTAYEQYF
CDR3nt: TGTGCCAGCAGTGGGACAGCCTACGAGCAGTACTTC